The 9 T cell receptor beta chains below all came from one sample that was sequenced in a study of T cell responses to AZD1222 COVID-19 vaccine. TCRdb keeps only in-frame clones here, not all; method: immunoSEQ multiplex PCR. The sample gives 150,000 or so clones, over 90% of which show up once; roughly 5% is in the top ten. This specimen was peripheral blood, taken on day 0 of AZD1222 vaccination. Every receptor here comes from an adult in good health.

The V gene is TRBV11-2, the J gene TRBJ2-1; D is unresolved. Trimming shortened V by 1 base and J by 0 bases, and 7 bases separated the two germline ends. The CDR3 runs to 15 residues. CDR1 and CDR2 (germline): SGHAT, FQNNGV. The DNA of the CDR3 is TGTGCCAGCAGCTTAGGACACTCCTCCTACAATGAGCAGTTCTTC. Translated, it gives CASSLGHSSYNEQFF.

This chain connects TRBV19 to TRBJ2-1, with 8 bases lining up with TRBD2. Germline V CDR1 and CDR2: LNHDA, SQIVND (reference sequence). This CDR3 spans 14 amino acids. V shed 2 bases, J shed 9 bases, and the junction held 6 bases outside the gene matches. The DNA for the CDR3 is TGTGCCAGTAGTATAATCCGGGAGGGGGGTGAGCAGTTCTTC. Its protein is CASSIIREGGEQFF.

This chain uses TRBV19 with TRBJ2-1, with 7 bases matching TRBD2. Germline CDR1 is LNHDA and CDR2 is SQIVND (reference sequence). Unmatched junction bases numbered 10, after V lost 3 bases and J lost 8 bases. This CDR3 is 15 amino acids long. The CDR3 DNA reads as TGTGCCAGTAGTATCGCTAGCGGCCTCGGGGATGAGCAGTTCTTC. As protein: CASSIASGLGDEQFF.

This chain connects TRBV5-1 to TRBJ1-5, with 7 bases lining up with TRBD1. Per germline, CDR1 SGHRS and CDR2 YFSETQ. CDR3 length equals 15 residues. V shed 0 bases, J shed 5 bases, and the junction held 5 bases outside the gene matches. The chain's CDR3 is CASSLEGADHQPQHF. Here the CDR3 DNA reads TGCGCCAGCAGCTTGGAGGGGGCAGACCATCAGCCCCAGCATTTT. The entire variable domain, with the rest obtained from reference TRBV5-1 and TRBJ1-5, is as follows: KAGVTQTPRYLIKTRGQQVTLSCSPISGHRSVSWYQQTPGQGLQFLFEYFSETQRNKGNFPGRFSGRQFSNSRSEMNVSTLELGDSALYLCASSLEGADHQPQHFGDGTRLSIL.

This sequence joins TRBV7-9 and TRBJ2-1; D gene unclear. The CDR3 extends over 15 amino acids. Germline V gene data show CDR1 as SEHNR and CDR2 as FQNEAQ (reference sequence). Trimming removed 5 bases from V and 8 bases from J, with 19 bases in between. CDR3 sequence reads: CASSKGGSLGDEQFF. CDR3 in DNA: TGTGCCAGCAGCAAAGGCGGCTCCCTGGGCGATGAGCAGTTCTTC.

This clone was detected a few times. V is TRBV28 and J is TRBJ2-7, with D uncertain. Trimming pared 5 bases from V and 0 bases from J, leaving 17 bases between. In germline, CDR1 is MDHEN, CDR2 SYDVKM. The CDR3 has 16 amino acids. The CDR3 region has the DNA TGTGCCAGCAGTGGGCTTGGACGGTCGAGCTCCTACGAGCAGTACTTC. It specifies CASSGLGRSSSYEQYF. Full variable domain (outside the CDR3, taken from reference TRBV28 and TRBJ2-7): DVKVTQSSRYLVKRTGEKVFLECVQDMDHENMFWYRQDPGLGLRLIYFSYDVKMKEKGDIPEGYSVSREKKERFSLILESASTNQTSMYLCASSGLGRSSSYEQYFGPGTRLTVT.

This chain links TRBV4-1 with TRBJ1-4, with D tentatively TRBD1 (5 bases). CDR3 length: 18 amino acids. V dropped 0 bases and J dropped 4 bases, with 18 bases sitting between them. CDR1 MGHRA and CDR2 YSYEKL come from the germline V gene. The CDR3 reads CASSQDLLRGPINEKLFF. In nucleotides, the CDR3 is TGCGCCAGCAGCCAAGATCTGCTCCGGGGACCGATTAATGAAAAACTGTTTTTT.

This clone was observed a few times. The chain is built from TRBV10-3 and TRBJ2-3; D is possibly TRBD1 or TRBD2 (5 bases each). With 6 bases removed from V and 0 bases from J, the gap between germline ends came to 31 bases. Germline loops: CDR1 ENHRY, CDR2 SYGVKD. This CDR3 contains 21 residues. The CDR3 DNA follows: TGTGCCATCAGCAGCCCGCGCGAGGGGTTATCTAGAAGAACTAGCACAGATACGCAGTATTTT. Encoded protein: CAISSPREGLSRRTSTDTQYF.

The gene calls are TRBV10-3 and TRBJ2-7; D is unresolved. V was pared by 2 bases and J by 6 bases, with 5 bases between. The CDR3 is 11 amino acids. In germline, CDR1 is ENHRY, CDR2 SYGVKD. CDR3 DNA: TGTGCCATCAGTGAGCGGGCCGAGCAGTACTTC. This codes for CAISERAEQYF.